This entry lists 17 T cell receptor beta chains sequenced from one sample in a study of T-cell reconstitution after alpha-beta-depleted transplantation in children. It was with unique molecular identifiers that the TCRbeta library was prepared. Each CDR3 protein gets one entry after TCRdb re-called the PCR reads with MiXCR. Of approximately 47,000 distinct CDR3 sequences detected, about 50% appear once; the ten largest clones hold 35% to 40%. Sequencing was performed on peripheral blood, taken before TCRalphabeta/CD19-depleted stem cell transplant. These receptors all stem from a boy younger than two with SCID, due to receive a stem cell transplant.

This clonotype has a handful of counts. The chain joins TRBV20-1 to TRBJ2-3, with D perhaps matching TRBD1 (6 bases). Deletions cut 6 bases from V and 7 bases from J, with 17 bases between. This CDR3 is built from 13 residues. Per the germline V gene, CDR1 is DFQATT and CDR2 is SNEGSKA (reference sequence). The CDR3 region has the DNA TGCAGTGCAAGGGACAACACGATAAATACGCAGTATTTT. It specifies CSARDNTINTQYF.

The V and J genes are TRBV20-1 and TRBJ1-4; 8 bases are shared with TRBD1. This CDR3 spans 12 amino acids. Trimming took 6 bases from V and 8 from J; bases not matched to a gene: 5. Germline V gives CDR1 DFQATT, CDR2 SNEGSKA (reference sequence). CDR3 amino acids: CSAQGGGEKLFF. The DNA of the CDR3 is TGCAGTGCACAGGGGGGAGGGGAAAAACTGTTTTTT.

The sample holds a few counts of this clonotype. The DNA for the CDR3 is TGCAGTGCTAGAGCGGCCGGGGGAGGGCGCATTGGGACCCAGTACTTC. Protein sequence: CSARAAGGGRIGTQYF. V and J are TRBV20-1 and TRBJ2-5; 7 bases are a match to TRBD2. From germline, CDR1 is DFQATT and CDR2 SNEGSKA (reference sequence). After removal of 1 base from V and 7 bases from J, the junction contained 15 bases not matched to a gene. The CDR3 has 16 residues.

The chain carries TRBV5-1 and TRBJ2-2; D gene uncertain. The V gene lost 1 base and the J gene lost 2 bases, with 6 bases spanning the gap. In germline, CDR1 is SGHRS, CDR2 YFSETQ. The CDR3 has 14 residues. The CDR3 region is CASSLPSNTGELFF. The CDR3 DNA follows: TGCGCCAGCAGCTTGCCCAGCAACACCGGGGAGCTGTTTTTT.

The V gene is TRBV6-2 or TRBV6-3, the J gene TRBJ2-3; 10 nucleotides line up with TRBD2. The CDR3 runs 16 residues. Trimming at V came to 5 bases and at J to 2 bases, leaving 7 bases not matched to a gene. Germline CDR1 and CDR2: MNHEY and SVGEGT. The CDR3 DNA sequence: TGTGCCAGCAGTCCAGGACTAGCGGCAACCACAGATACGCAGTATTTT. It is translated as CASSPGLAATTDTQYF.

This clonotype has ten or more counts. The chain links TRBV6-4 to TRBJ2-7; weak D call: TRBD2 (5 bases). V lost 2 bases, J lost 6 bases, and 20 bases lay in between. This CDR3 region has 16 residues. Germline V gene lookup returns CDR1 MRHNA and CDR2 SNTAGT. Here the CDR3 reads CASSDGSRLRFSEQYF. CDR3 sequence (DNA): TGTGCCAGCAGTGACGGGTCTCGACTACGTTTCTCCGAGCAGTACTTC.

By share of the sample, this clonotype is medium-sized (0.01 to 0.1%). V and J are TRBV7-6 and TRBJ2-2; the match to TRBD2 covers 10 bases. The CDR3 covers 18 residues. Per germline, CDR1 SGHVS and CDR2 FNYEAQ. V trimming: 5 bases; J trimming: 5 bases; junction bases outside the gene matches: 14. CDR3 sequence (DNA): TGTGCCAGCAGCCCCACCCAGGGTGTAGCGGGGGGTACCGGGGAGCTGTTTTTT. It specifies CASSPTQGVAGGTGELFF.

The chain recombines TRBV29-1 with TRBJ1-2; 7 nucleotides align to TRBD1. The junction had 15 bases not matched to a gene; V was cut back by 6 bases and J by 5 bases. The CDR3 totals 15 residues. Per germline, CDR1 SQVTM and CDR2 ANQGSEA. The CDR3 spells CSVPRTGGEGYGYTF. CDR3 nucleotides: TGCAGCGTGCCCAGGACAGGTGGAGAGGGATATGGCTACACCTTC. Full variable domain (missing parts from reference TRBV29-1 and TRBJ1-2): SAVISQKPSRDICQRGTSLTIQCQVDSQVTMMFWYRQQPGQSLTLIATANQGSEATYESGFVIDKFPISRPNLTFSTLTVSNMSPEDSSIYLCSVPRTGGEGYGYTFGSGTRLTVV.

This chain connects TRBV7-2 to TRBJ2-3, with D perhaps TRBD2 (6 bases). The V gene lost 5 bases and the J gene lost 5 bases, with 20 bases spanning the gap. The CDR3 length is 16 residues. Germline V CDR1 and CDR2: SGHTA, FQGNSA. The CDR3 region is CASSVPGATKGDTQYF. DNA of the CDR3: TGTGCCAGCAGCGTCCCGGGAGCTACAAAGGGAGATACGCAGTATTTT.

In its sample, this clonotype was seen many times. The gene calls are TRBV5-1 and TRBJ2-5, with D hard to call. Looked up from germline, CDR1 is SGHRS and CDR2 is YFSETQ. This CDR3 region has 13 residues. With 3 bases removed from V and 5 bases from J, the gap between germline ends came to 11 bases. CDR3 DNA sequence: TGCGCCAGCAGCTCCATGGACGGGGAGACCCAGTACTTC. It yields the protein CASSSMDGETQYF.

The chain combines TRBV20-1 with TRBJ1-2; 7 bases agree with TRBD1. Germline CDR1 DFQATT, CDR2 SNEGSKA (reference sequence). The CDR3 extends over 13 amino acids. The V segment lost 6 bases and the J segment 3 bases; nucleotides outside the gene matches: 7. The CDR3 DNA sequence: TGCAGTGCCCGCCGGGACAGCCACTATGGCTACACCTTC. Translated, it gives CSARRDSHYGYTF.

The rearrangement joins TRBV5-1 to TRBJ1-1, with D perhaps TRBD1 (5 bases). Germline values: CDR1 SGHRS, CDR2 YFSETQ. This CDR3 is 14 amino acids long. V shed 3 bases and J shed 3 bases, with 12 bases lying between them. The CDR3 loop is CASSSTGLDTEAFF. For the CDR3, the DNA is TGCGCCAGCAGCTCCACAGGTTTGGACACTGAAGCTTTCTTT.

This chain links TRBV19 with TRBJ2-1; D not certain. Trimming removed 10 bases from V and 0 bases from J, with 13 bases in between. The CDR3 sequence is 14 residues long. Germline CDR1 and CDR2: LNHDA and SQIVND (reference sequence). DNA for the CDR3: TGTGCCACATCCTTGGCGAGCTCCTACAATGAGCAGTTCTTC. Its protein product is CATSLASSYNEQFF.

This clonotype was counted many times. The rearrangement joins TRBV20-1 to TRBJ2-1; TRBD1 might be the D (6 bases). The germline CDR1 and CDR2 sequences are DFQATT and SNEGSKA (reference sequence). Trimming removed 4 bases at V and 3 bases at J, with 16 bases between. This CDR3 has 15 residues. The CDR3 loop reads CSAKLTGQDYNEQFF. CDR3 nucleotides: TGCAGTGCTAAGCTGACAGGTCAGGACTACAATGAGCAGTTCTTC.

The chain uses TRBV12-3 or TRBV12-4 and TRBJ1-2; TRBD1 matches 9 bases. V shed 0 bases, J shed 8 bases, and the junction held 4 bases outside the gene matches. This CDR3 has 14 residues. The CDR3 DNA is TGTGCCAGCAGTTTAGCGGACAGGGGTAACGGCTACACCTTC. Translation: CASSLADRGNGYTF.

CDR3 sequence (DNA): TGTGCCAGCAGTTTTACAGCCGTGGGCAGCATCTACGAGCAGTACTTC. It specifies CASSFTAVGSIYEQYF. J is TRBJ2-7 and V is TRBV27; unclear D gene. The CDR3 has 16 residues. V lost 3 bases to trimming and J lost 3 bases, with 18 bases between them. Germline CDR1 MNHEY, CDR2 SMNVEV (reference sequence).

The chain combines TRBV20-1 with TRBJ2-1, with TRBD2 matching 7 bases. After removal of 2 bases from V and 1 base from J, the junction contained 8 bases not matched to a gene. This CDR3 has 16 amino acids. Germline V CDR1 and CDR2: DFQATT, SNEGSKA (reference sequence). This chain's CDR3 is CSARPRRGNSYNEQFF. CDR3 sequence (DNA): TGCAGTGCTAGACCGCGGCGGGGGAATTCCTACAATGAGCAGTTCTTC.